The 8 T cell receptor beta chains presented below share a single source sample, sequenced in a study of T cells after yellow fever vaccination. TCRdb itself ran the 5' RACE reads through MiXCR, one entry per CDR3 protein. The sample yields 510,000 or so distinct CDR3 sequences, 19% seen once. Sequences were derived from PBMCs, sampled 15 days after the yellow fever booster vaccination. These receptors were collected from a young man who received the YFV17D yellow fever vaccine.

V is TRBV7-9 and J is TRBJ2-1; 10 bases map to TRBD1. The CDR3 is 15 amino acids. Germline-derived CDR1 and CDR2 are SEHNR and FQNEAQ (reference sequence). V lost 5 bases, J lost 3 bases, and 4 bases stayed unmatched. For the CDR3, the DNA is TGTGCCAGCAGCATTAGGGACAGGGGCTACAATGAGCAGTTCTTC. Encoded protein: CASSIRDRGYNEQFF.

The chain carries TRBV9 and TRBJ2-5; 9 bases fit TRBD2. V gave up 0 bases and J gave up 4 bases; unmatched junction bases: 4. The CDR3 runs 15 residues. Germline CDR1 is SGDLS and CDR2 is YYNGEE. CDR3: CASSVVLAGRETQYF. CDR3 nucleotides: TGTGCCAGCAGCGTAGTTCTAGCGGGACGAGAGACCCAGTACTTC.

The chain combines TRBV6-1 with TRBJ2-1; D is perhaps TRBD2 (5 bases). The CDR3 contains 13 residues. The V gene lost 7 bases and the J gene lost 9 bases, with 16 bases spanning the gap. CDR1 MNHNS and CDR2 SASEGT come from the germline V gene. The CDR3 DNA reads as TGTGCCAGCATGCTAACTAGATCTACTGAGCAGTTCTTC. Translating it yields CASMLTRSTEQFF.

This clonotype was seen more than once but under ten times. CDR3 sequence: CASSLNPWEEQYF. The CDR3 DNA reads as TGTGCCAGCAGCCTCAACCCATGGGAGGAGCAGTACTTC. This chain uses TRBV6-6 with TRBJ2-7; D is perhaps TRBD2 (5 bases). In germline, CDR1 is MNHNY, CDR2 SVGAGI (reference sequence). The CDR3 is made up of 13 amino acids. V lost 6 bases to trimming and J lost 7 bases, with 16 bases between them.

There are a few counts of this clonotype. CDR3 protein: CSARDGTSGTSTQYF. The CDR3 DNA is TGCAGTGCTAGAGATGGGACTAGCGGTACATCGACCCAGTACTTC. This sequence joins TRBV20-1 and TRBJ2-5; TRBD2 agrees at 11 bases. CDR1 is DFQATT, CDR2 SNEGSKA, per germline (reference sequence). Trimming removed 0 bases from V and 7 bases from J; junction bases left unmatched: 7. The CDR3 is 15 residues long.

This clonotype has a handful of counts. This CDR3 is CASSFGGVYEQYF. The CDR3, as DNA: TGTGCCAGCAGCTTTGGTGGTGTCTACGAGCAGTACTTC. The gene calls are TRBV7-2 and TRBJ2-7; D uncertain. CDR3 size: 13 residues. Between the trimmed V and J ends, which lost 3 bases and 3 bases, there was a span of 9 bases. From germline, CDR1 is SGHTA and CDR2 FQGNSA.

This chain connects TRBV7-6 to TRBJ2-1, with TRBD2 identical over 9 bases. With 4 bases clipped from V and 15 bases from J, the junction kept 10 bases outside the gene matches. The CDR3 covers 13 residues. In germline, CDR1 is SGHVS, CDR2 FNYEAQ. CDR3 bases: TGTGCCAGCAGCTCTTTTAGCGGGAGAGTGCGGTTCTTC. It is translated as CASSSFSGRVRFF.

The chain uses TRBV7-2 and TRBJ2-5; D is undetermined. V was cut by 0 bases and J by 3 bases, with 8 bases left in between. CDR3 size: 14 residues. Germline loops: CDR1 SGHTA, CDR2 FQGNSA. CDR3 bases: TGTGCCAGCAGCTTAGCAGGGCCGAAAGAGACCCAGTACTTC. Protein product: CASSLAGPKETQYF. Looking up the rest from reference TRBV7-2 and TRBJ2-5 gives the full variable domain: GAGVSQSPSNKVTEKGKDVELRCDPISGHTALYWYRQSLGQGLEFLIYFQGNSAPDKSGLPSDRFSAERTGGSVSTLTIQRTQQEDSAVYLCASSLAGPKETQYFGPGTRLLVL.